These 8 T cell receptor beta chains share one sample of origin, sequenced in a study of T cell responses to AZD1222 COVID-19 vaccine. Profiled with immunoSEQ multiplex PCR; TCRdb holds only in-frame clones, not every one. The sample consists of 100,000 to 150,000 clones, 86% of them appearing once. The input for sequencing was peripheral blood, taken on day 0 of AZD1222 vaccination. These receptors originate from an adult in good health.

CDR3 amino acids: CASSLRLAGNTDTQYF. CDR3 bases: TGTGCCAGCAGTTTAAGACTAGCGGGAAACACAGATACGCAGTATTTT. This sequence joins TRBV6-5 and TRBJ2-3, with 11 bases aligning to TRBD2. Germline V gives CDR1 MNHEY, CDR2 SVGAGI. The CDR3 runs to 16 residues. Germline trimming cut 4 bases from V and 2 bases from J; bases unmatched to any gene: 5.

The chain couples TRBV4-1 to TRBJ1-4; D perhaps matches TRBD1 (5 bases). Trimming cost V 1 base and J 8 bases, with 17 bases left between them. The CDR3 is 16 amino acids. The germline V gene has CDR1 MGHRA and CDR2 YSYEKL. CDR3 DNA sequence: TGCGCCAGCAGCCAAGTCCTTCAGGGACGGAAGGAAAAACTGTTTTTT. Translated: CASSQVLQGRKEKLFF.

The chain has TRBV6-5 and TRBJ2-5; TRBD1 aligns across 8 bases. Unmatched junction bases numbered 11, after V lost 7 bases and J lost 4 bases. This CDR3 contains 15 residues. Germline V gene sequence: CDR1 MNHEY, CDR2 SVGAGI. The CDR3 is CASTPRTGIAETQYF. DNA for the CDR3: TGTGCCAGCACCCCTCGGACAGGGATAGCAGAGACCCAGTACTTC.

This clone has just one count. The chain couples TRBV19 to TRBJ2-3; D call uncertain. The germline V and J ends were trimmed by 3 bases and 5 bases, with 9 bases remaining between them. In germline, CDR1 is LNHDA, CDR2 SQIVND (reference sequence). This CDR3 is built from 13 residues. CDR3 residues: CASSIILGDTQYF. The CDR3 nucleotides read TGTGCCAGTAGTATCATCCTAGGAGATACGCAGTATTTT.

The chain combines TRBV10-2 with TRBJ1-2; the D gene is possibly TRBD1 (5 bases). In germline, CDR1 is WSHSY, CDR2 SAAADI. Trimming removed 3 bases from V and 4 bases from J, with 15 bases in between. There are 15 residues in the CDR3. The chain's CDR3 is CASSESGMDGYGYTF. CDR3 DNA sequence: TGCGCCAGCAGTGAATCAGGGATGGATGGCTATGGCTACACCTTC.

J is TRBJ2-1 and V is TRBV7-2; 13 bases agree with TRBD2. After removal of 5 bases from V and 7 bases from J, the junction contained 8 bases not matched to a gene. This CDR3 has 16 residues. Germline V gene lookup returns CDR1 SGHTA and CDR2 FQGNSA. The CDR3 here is CASSLRTSGSRNEQFF. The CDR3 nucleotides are TGTGCCAGCAGCCTTAGGACTAGCGGGAGTAGGAATGAGCAGTTCTTC.

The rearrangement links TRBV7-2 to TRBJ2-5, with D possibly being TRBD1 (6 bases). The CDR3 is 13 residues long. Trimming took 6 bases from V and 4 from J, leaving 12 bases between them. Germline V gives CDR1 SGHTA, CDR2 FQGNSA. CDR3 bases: TGTGCCAGCAGTCAGGGGTGGCGAGAGACCCAGTACTTC. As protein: CASSQGWRETQYF.

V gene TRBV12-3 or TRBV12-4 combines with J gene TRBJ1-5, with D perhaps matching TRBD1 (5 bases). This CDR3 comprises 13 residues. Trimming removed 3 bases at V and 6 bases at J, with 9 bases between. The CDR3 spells CASSLGGGQPQHF. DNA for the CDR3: TGTGCCAGCAGTTTGGGGGGAGGTCAGCCCCAGCATTTT.